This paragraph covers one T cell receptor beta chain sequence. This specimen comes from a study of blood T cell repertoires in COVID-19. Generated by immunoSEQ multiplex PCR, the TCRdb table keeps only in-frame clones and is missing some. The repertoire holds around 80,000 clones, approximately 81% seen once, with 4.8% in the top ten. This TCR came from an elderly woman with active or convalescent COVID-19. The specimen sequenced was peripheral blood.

CDR3 nucleotides: TGTGCCACCGCGGACAGGGTCAAAGAGACCCAGTACTTC. It is translated as CATADRVKETQYF. The V call is TRBV2, the J call TRBJ2-5; TRBD1 aligns across 8 bases. CDR1 SNHLY and CDR2 FYNNEI come from the germline V gene. This CDR3 has 13 amino acids. V gave up 10 bases and J gave up 3 bases; unmatched junction bases: 7.